The entry below describes one T cell receptor beta chain. Which antigen it targets is not known. Base quality data are lacking; no much larger clone is found one base away. The method was the immunoSEQ multiplex PCR assay. Not all clones reach the TCRdb copy of this immuneACCESS table, which keeps in-frame sequences only. Checked studies attribute under half of the gap to unresolved V genes and leave the rest unexplained. This sample has about 88,000 clones in its table, and about 92% of those were observed once. In total, the top ten clones hold 1.5% of the sample. These data originate in a study of T cell changes during pregnancy in multiple sclerosis (dated by TCRdb to about 2019). In the study overall: The study examined how the T cell repertoire changed over the course of pregnancy in women with multiple sclerosis.

V is cut by 2 bases and J by 5 bases, and the space between the germline ends is 12 bases. CDR1 KGHSH and CDR2 LQKENI are derived from the germline V gene. The CDR3 measures 14 amino acids from cysteine to phenylalanine. CDR3 DNA only is kept here, 42 bases in frame from base 1. The receptor was derived from a female donor with multiple sclerosis, enrolled in a pregnancy study. The chain employs TRBV18 and TRBJ1-2, and the D gene may be TRBD1, 6 bases matching. Here the sequenced sample was peripheral blood, taken in the first trimester of pregnancy. The nucleotide sequence is given as TGTGCCAGCTCACCAAGAGGGGGTTGGTATGGCTACACCTTC. This yields the protein CASSPRGGWYGYTF.